These 8 T cell receptor beta chains share one sample of origin, sequenced in a study of graft-versus-host responses after intestinal transplantation. Assay used: immunoSEQ multiplex PCR; TCRdb lists only in-frame clones, some missing. The table has about 85,000 clones, approximately 89% seen once. For these receptors, no antigen is known. The sequencing here drew on unstimulated CD8+ T cells sorted from spleen or lymph node cells, taken before transplant. All receptors come from a human donor who was the organ donor for an intestinal transplant.

The CDR3 DNA reads TGTGCCAGCATCTGGGGAGATACGCAGTATTTT. Translation gives CASIWGDTQYF. The chain recombines TRBV28 with TRBJ2-3; D is uncertain. Trimming stripped 7 bases from V and 5 bases from J, with 7 bases between. The CDR3 totals 11 residues. Germline values: CDR1 MDHEN, CDR2 SYDVKM.

The chain has TRBV6-5 and TRBJ1-1; possibly TRBD1 for D (5 bases). Germline CDR1 and CDR2: MNHEY and SVGAGI. CDR3 size: 13 residues. The V and J ends lost 2 bases and 4 bases respectively, with 8 bases between them. CDR3 coding DNA: TGTGCCAGCAGTTACACCGGGGCCACTGAAGCTTTCTTT. Its translation is CASSYTGATEAFF.

This sequence joins TRBV27 and TRBJ1-3; possible D gene TRBD1, 5 bases. From germline, CDR1 is MNHEY and CDR2 SMNVEV (reference sequence). The germline V and J ends were trimmed by 2 bases and 4 bases, with 9 bases remaining between them. This CDR3 spans 14 amino acids. The CDR3 DNA reads as TGTGCCAGCAGTTTAAGGGGCTCCGGAAACACCATATATTTT. Its protein product is CASSLRGSGNTIYF.

The rearrangement uses TRBV9 and TRBJ2-7; TRBD2 matches at 10 bases. This CDR3 comprises 15 residues. J was trimmed by 5 bases and V by 4 bases; bases with no gene match: 9. The germline V gene encodes CDR1 SGDLS and CDR2 YYNGEE. The CDR3 here is CASSRLAGEKDEQYF. DNA for the CDR3: TGTGCCAGCAGCAGACTAGCGGGCGAAAAAGACGAGCAGTACTTC.

The genes are TRBV4-2 and TRBJ2-5; D may be TRBD2 (6 bases). The DNA end lines up better with TRBJ2-7; the J call may be wrong. This CDR3 is 15 amino acids long. CDR1 and CDR2 from the germline V gene are LGHNA and YNFKEQ. In DNA form, the CDR3 reads TGTGCCAGCAGCCAAGGGCGGTCTAGGAGGGGCGAGCAGTACTTC. The encoded protein is CASSQGRSRRGEQYF.

This chain joins TRBV7-9 and TRBJ1-1, with D uncertain. Per the germline V gene, CDR1 is SEHNR and CDR2 is FQNEAQ (reference sequence). The CDR3 has 15 residues. Trimming cost V 1 base and J 1 base, with 10 bases left between them. The CDR3: CASSLDPWANTEAFF. The CDR3 nucleotides are TGTGCCAGCAGCTTAGACCCCTGGGCGAACACTGAAGCTTTCTTT.

The gene calls are TRBV7-3 and TRBJ2-2; the D gene is possibly TRBD1 (6 bases). Per the germline V gene, CDR1 is SGHTA and CDR2 is FQGTGA. Between the trimmed V and J ends, which lost 2 bases and 3 bases, there was a span of 13 bases. The CDR3 sequence is 16 residues long. The CDR3 region has the DNA TGTGCCAGCAGCTTAGGGCCCGGACAGTACACCGGGGAGCTGTTTTTT. It translates to CASSLGPGQYTGELFF.

The chain links TRBV7-9 to TRBJ2-1; D may be TRBD2 (6 bases). This CDR3 has 15 amino acids. The germline V and J ends were trimmed by 3 bases and 4 bases, with 13 bases remaining between them. Germline CDR1 reads SEHNR; CDR2 reads FQNEAQ (reference sequence). CDR3 in DNA: TGTGCCAGCAGCTTGGTACTAGCCCCTTACAATGAGCAGTTCTTC. Translated: CASSLVLAPYNEQFF.